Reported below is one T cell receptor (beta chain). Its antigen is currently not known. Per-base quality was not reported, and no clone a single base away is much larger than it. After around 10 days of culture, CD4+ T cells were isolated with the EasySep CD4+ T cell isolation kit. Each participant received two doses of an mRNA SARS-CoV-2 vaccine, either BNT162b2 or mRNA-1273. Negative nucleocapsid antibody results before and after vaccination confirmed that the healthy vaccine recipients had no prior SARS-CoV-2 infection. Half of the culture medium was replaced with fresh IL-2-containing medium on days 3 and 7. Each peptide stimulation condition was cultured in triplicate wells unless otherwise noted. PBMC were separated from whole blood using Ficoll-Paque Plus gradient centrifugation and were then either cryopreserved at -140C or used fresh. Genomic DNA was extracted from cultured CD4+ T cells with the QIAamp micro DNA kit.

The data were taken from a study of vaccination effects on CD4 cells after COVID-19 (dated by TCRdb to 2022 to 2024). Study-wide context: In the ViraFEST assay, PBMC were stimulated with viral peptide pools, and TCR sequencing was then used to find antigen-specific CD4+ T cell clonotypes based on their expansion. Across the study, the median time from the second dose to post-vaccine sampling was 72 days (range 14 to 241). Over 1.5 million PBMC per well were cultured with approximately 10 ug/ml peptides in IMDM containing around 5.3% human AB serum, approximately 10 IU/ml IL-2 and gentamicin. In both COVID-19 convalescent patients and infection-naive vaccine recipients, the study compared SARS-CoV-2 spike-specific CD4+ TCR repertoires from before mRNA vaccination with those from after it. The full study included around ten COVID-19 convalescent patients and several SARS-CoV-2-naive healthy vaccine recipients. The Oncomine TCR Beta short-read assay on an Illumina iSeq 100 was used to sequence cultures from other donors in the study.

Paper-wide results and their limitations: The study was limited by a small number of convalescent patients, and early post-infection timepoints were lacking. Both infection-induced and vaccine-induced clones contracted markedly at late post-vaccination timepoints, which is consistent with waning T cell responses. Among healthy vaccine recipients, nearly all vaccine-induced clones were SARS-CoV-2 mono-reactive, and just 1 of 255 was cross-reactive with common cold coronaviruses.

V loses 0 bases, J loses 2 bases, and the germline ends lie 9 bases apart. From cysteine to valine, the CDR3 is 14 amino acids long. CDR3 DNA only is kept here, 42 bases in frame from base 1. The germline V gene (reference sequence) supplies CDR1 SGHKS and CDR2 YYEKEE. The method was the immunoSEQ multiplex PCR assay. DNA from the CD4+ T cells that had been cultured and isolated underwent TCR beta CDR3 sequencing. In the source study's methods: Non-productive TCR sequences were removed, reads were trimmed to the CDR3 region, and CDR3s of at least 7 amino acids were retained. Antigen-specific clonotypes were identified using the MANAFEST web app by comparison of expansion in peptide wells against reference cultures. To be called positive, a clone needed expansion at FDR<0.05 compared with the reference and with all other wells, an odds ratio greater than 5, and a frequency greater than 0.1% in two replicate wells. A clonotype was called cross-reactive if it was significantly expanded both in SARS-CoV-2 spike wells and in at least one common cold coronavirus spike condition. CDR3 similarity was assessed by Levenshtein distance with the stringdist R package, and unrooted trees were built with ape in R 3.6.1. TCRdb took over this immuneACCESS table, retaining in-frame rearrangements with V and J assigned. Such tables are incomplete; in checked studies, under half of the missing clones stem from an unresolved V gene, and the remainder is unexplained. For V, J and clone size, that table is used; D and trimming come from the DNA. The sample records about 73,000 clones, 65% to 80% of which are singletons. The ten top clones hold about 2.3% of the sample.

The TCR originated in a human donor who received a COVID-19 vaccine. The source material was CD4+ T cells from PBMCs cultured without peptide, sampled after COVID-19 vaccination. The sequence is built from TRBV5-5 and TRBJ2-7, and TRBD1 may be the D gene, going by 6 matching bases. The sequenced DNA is TGTGCCAGCAGCTTGGGACAGGAGGCCTACGAGCAGTACGTC. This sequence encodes CASSLGQEAYEQYV.